A few counts support the clone carrying this T cell receptor (beta chain). The antigen is undetermined. The data are from a study of T-cell memory formation after mild COVID-19. The CDR3 runs to 11 residues. The germline CDR1 and CDR2 sequences are SGHVS and FNYEAQ. V was cut by 10 bases and J by 5 bases, with 8 bases left in between. The study, taken as a whole, reports: CD4/CD8 balance held among clones contracting day 15 to 85, and later expanders leaned CD4+.

TCRdb independently ran MiXCR on the 5' RACE reads; one entry per CDR3 protein. In the table there are approximately 300,000 distinct CDR3 sequences, just under 20% of which are singletons. Material: PBMCs or a T cell subset sorted from them (not recorded which). The chain employs TRBV7-6 and TRBJ2-2; unclear D gene. The receptor comes from a man between 18 and 29 years old who had mild COVID-19 (a few samples of this study predate the infection). Cell type and time point are not known. DNA of the CDR3: TGTGCCATTACACTTACCGGGGAGCTGTTTTTT. Residues: CAITLTGELFF.